The clone carrying this T cell receptor (beta chain) has just a few counts. Its antigen is undetermined. This record comes from a study of human T cells and chemical hapten exposure. Study overall: Across the whole study, which lasted roughly 24 weeks, patients were given diphenylcyclopropenone on the scalp once a week. Study-level findings and limits: TCRs above 1 in 1000 frequency did not change with DPC sensitization.

Time point: patch test 3, about 24 weeks after DPC sensitization. Regarding treatment: therapeutic diphenylcyclopropenone sensitization with weekly scalp DPC. MiXCR, run by TCRdb on the RACE reads, gives a single entry per CDR3 protein. This sample has about 160,000 distinct CDR3 sequences, with 25% to 35% found just once. The clonotype originates from a woman aged 18-30 years with alopecia areata. Some clones in this sample may be carry-over from other donors' samples. The source was whole blood, collected in connection with sensitization to the hapten diphenylcyclopropenone (DPC).

The CDR3 DNA sequence: TGTGCCAGCAGCCAAGGGAGACAGGGGACTCAGCCCCAGCATTTT. Amino acids: CASSQGRQGTQPQHF. The chain combines TRBV4-2 with TRBJ1-5, with 8 bases identical to TRBD1. The V gene's germline CDR1 is LGHNA and CDR2 YNFKEQ. The length of the CDR3 is 15 residues. Germline trimming cut 1 base from V and 6 bases from J; bases unmatched to any gene: 5.